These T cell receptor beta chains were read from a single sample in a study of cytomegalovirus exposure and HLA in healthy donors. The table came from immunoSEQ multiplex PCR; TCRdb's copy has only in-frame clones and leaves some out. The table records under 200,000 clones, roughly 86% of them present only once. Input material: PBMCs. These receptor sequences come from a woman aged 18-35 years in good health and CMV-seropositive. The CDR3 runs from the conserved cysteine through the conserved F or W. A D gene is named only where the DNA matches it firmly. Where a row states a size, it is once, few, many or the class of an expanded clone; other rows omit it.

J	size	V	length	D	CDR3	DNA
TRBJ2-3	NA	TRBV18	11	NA	CASSLQDTQYF	TGTGCCAGCTCACTTCAAGATACGCAGTATTTT
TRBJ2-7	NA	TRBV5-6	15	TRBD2	CASSFSGGRAGEQYF	TGTGCCAGCAGCTTTTCTGGCGGGAGGGCCGGGGAGCAGTACTTC
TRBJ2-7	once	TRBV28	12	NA	CASYYRDNEQYF	TGTGCCAGCTATTACAGGGACAACGAGCAGTACTTC
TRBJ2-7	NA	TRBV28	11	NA	CASSGLREQYF	TGTGCCAGCAGTGGCCTCCGCGAGCAGTACTTC
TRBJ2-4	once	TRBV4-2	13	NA	CASSRRGEDIQYF	TGTGCCAGCAGCCGCAGGGGTGAAGACATTCAGTACTTC
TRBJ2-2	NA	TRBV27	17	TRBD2	CASSFRAGGENTGELFF	TGTGCCAGCAGTTTCCGAGCGGGAGGGGAGAACACCGGGGAGCTGTTTTTT
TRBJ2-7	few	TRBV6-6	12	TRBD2	CASGGLSYEQYF	TGTGCCTCCGGGGGGTTGTCCTACGAGCAGTACTTC
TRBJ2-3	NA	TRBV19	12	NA	CASSIREDTQYF	TGTGCCAGTAGTATACGGGAAGATACGCAGTATTTT
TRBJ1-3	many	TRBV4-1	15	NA	CASSREAFSGNTIYF	TGCGCCAGCAGCCGCGAGGCCTTCTCTGGAAACACCATATATTTT
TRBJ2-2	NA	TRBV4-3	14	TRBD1	CASSQDAGGGELFF	TGCGCCAGCAGCCAAGATGCAGGGGGCGGGGAGCTGTTTTTT
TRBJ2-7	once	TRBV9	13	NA	CASSVGPTYEQYF	TGTGCCAGCAGCGTAGGGCCAACCTACGAGCAGTACTTC
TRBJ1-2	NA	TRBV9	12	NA	CASTSRGMGYTF	TGTGCCAGCACCTCGCGGGGGATGGGCTACACCTTC
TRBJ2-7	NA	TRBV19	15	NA	CASSWRFGPLDEQYF	TGTGCCAGTAGCTGGCGGTTCGGTCCTTTGGACGAGCAGTACTTC
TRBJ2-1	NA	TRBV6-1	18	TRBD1	CASSEGVRGQGALDEQFF	TGTGCCAGCAGTGAGGGAGTGCGGGGACAGGGGGCTCTTGATGAGCAGTTCTTC
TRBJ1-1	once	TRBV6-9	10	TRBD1	CAKKGQTSFF	TGTGCCAAAAAGGGACAGACCTCTTTCTTT
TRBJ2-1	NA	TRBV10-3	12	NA	CAISQLANEQFF	TGTGCCATCAGCCAACTAGCAAATGAGCAGTTCTTC
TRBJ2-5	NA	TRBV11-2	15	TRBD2	CASKAGVGYQETQYF	TGTGCCAGCAAAGCGGGAGTCGGGTACCAAGAGACCCAGTACTTC
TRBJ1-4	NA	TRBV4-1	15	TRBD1	CASSQQRTGDEKLFF	TGCGCCAGCAGCCAACAGAGGACAGGGGATGAAAAACTGTTTTTT
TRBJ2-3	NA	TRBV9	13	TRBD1	CASSLGTADTQYF	TGTGCCAGCAGCCTAGGGACAGCAGATACGCAGTATTTT
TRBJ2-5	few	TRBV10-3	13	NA	CAIQAQPRETQYF	TGTGCCATCCAGGCACAGCCACGAGAGACCCAGTACTTC
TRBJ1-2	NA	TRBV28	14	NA	CASSLWGQFYGYTF	TGTGCCAGCAGTTTATGGGGGCAGTTCTATGGCTACACCTTC
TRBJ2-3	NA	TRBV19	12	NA	CASSDAGDTQYF	TGTGCCAGTAGTGATGCAGGGGATACGCAGTATTTT
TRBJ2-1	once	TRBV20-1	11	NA	CSAFYYNEQFF	TGCAGTGCTTTCTACTACAATGAGCAGTTCTTC
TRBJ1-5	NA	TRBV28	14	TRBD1	CASSSGQGIQPQHF	TGTGCCAGCAGTTCGGGACAGGGTATTCAGCCCCAGCATTTT
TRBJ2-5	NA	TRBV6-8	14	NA	CASRPVNDQETQYF	TGTGCCAGCAGACCGGTAAACGACCAAGAGACCCAGTACTTC
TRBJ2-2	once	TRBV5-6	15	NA	CASSSERANTGELFF	TGTGCCAGCAGCTCGGAGCGGGCGAACACCGGGGAGCTGTTTTTT
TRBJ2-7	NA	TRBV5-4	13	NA	CASSLDGGFEQYF	TGTGCCAGCAGCTTGGACGGGGGTTTTGAGCAGTACTTC
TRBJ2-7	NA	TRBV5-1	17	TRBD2	CASSLALAGGPTYEQYF	TGCGCCAGCAGCTTGGCTCTAGCGGGAGGGCCAACCTACGAGCAGTACTTC
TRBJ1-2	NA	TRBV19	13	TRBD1	CASSIQGANGYTF	TGTGCCAGTAGTATACAGGGGGCAAATGGCTACACCTTC
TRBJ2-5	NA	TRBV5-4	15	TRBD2	CASSLAGLAGGTQYF	TGTGCCAGCAGCCTCGCTGGACTAGCGGGTGGGACCCAGTACTTC
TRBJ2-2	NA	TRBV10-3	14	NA	CAISALGDTGELFF	TGTGCCATCAGTGCCCTCGGTGACACCGGGGAGCTGTTTTTT
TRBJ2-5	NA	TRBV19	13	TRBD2	CASSIGLAETQYF	TGTGCCAGTAGTATTGGACTAGCGGAGACCCAGTACTTC
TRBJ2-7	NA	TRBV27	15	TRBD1	CASSSLGQGVRFVYF	TGTGCCAGCAGCTCCCTCGGACAGGGGGTAAGGTTTGTGTACTTC
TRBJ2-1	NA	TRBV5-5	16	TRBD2	CASSYRSGRAYNEQFF	TGTGCCAGCAGCTACAGAAGCGGGAGGGCCTACAATGAGCAGTTCTTC
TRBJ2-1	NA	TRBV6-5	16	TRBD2	CASSYLAGGNDNEQFF	TGTGCCAGCAGTTACCTGGCGGGAGGAAATGACAATGAGCAGTTCTTC
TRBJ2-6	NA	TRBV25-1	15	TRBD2	CASSVAGAGANVLTF	TGTGCCAGCAGTGTAGCGGGAGCTGGGGCCAACGTCCTGACTTTC